This T cell receptor beta chain appears in the sequencing data of a study of T cell clonality in common variable immunodeficiency. This clone was detected many times. Its target is unknown. The sequence runs out 3 residues before the end of the CDR3; the remainder is reconstructed from the germline J gene. Sequencing input was equivalent genomic DNA from CVID and controls. Profiling relied on immunoSEQ multiplex PCR, and the TCRdb table lists in-frame clones only, not all of them. This sample has approximately 50,000 clones, each found more than once. There are 14 residues in the CDR3. V lost 5 bases to trimming and J lost 1 base, with 12 bases between them. CDR1 is SGHRS and CDR2 is YFSETQ in the germline V gene. Overall study results and limits: CVID subjects showed higher TCRbeta clonality than healthy controls.

The material sequenced was peripheral blood mononuclear cells. The receptor was isolated from a person between 18 and 70 years old in good health. The chain recombines TRBV5-1 with TRBJ2-5; the D gene is possibly TRBD2 (6 bases). Here the CDR3 reads CASRESTSQETQYF. The DNA read from the CDR3 is TGCGCCAGCAGGGAATCGACTAGCCAAGAGACC. Full variable domain (rest looked up from reference TRBV5-1 and TRBJ2-5): KAGVTQTPRYLIKTRGQQVTLSCSPISGHRSVSWYQQTPGQGLQFLFEYFSETQRNKGNFPGRFSGRQFSNSRSEMNVSTLELGDSALYLCASRESTSQETQYFGPGTRLLVL.